This T cell receptor (beta chain) was observed in a study of cytomegalovirus exposure and HLA in healthy donors. The CDR3 contains 13 residues. V dropped 1 base and J dropped 12 bases, with 13 bases sitting between them. Per the germline V gene, CDR1 is SGHVS and CDR2 is FQNEAQ. The PCR had 60 Vbeta and 13 Jbeta primers. Clones were read by immunoSEQ multiplex PCR, and TCRdb kept only the in-frame ones, dropping some. This sample has 120,000 or so clones, with roughly 74% found just once. The receptor was isolated from a woman in her fifties or sixties in good health and CMV-seropositive. V and J are TRBV7-8 and TRBJ2-1; TRBD1 might be the D (7 bases). Sequences were obtained from PBMCs. The CDR3 sequence: CASSLDGGTVQFF. CDR3 DNA: TGTGCCAGCAGCTTAGACGGAGGGACAGTGCAGTTCTTC.